This T cell receptor beta chain was captured in a study of STAT5B mutations in CD4+ large granular lymphocyte leukemia (dated by TCRdb to 2021 to 2024). Regarding the research as a whole: Among healthy controls, the CDR3 'QG' motif was associated with a particular HLA allele. TCRbeta repertoires of CD4+ T-cell large granular lymphocyte leukemia patients were compared with those of healthy blood donors. The purity of purified fractions was confirmed by flow cytometry on FACSCanto II or FACSVerse to exceed 95% among lymphocytes. What the work shows at the level of the full study, not this receptor alone: TRBV06-family usage was enriched among the top patient clones (8/27) compared with healthy controls (2/35). Main leukemic clonotypes were private to each patient, although approximately 26% appeared at low frequency in other patients' non-leukemic repertoires. Greater clonality appeared to be present in CD4-sorted patient repertoires than in healthy CD4+ repertoires, and the difference was retained after the putative leukemic clones were removed. The data were not HLA-matched, and the relatively small sample size could explain the higher clonality seen in CD4+ compared with CD8+ T-LGLL.

The immunoSEQ assay at survey resolution was used to sequence TCRbeta rearrangements from genomic DNA. On the study's bioinformatics: In the TCR sequencing data, the smallest productive clonotype frequency that could be detected was 2.59 x 10-5. Only productive TCRbeta rearrangements, meaning sequences that were complete and in-frame, were kept for the analyses. The clonality of each sample was calculated as Simpson clonality in the immunoSEQ Analyzer version 3.0. Clones were binned by frequency as very rare, small, medium, large (1-20%) or hyperexpanded (>20%). Generation probabilities were estimated with OLGA 1.2.3, V-gene circos plots were made with VDJtools, specificities were searched in VDJdb, and CDR3 motifs were identified with GLIPH. The table was pulled from immuneACCESS by TCRdb, which kept in-frame rearrangements only. Such tables lose some clones; where checked, under half of the loss comes from unresolved V genes, and the rest has no known cause. The V and J calls and clone size are taken from that table; D and trimming were inferred from the DNA. For this sample there are about 23,000 clones; 75% to 85% appear just once. 0.42% of the sample goes to the ten largest clones.

On this clone: The antigen it recognizes is unknown. Base quality data are lacking; no much larger clone is found one base away.

V was cut back by 3 bases and J by 2 bases, leaving a gap of 5 bases between them. From cysteine to phenylalanine, the CDR3 is 14 amino acids long. Of the read, only the CDR3 DNA is kept; its 42 bases are in frame from base 1. For CDR1 and CDR2, the germline V gene lists ENHRY and SYGVKD. The healthy controls were 40 or so blood donors, and the buffy coats of these donors were supplied by the Finnish Red Cross blood service. All TCR-sequenced material derived from peripheral blood: patient blood samples and healthy donor buffy coats. Ficoll-Hypaque gradient centrifugation was used to isolate peripheral blood mononuclear cells. For the healthy controls, CD4+ cells were obtained from buffy coats by magnetic purification. Genomic DNA was extracted with the Gentra Puregene Cell and Tissue kit and quantified on a Qubit 2.0 fluorometer.

The receptor's source is a human donor in good health. The sample was CD4+ T cells from blood buffy coats. This chain is built from TRBV10-3 and TRBJ2-6, with the D gene call left open. The DNA reads as follows: TGTGCCATCAGTGACAGGACTGGGGCCAACGTCCTGACTTTC. Translated, it gives CAISDRTGANVLTF.